Listed here are 2 T cell receptor beta chains from one sample, sequenced in a study of beta chain features in type 1 diabetes. Reverse transcribing all isolated RNA meant expressed TCRB transcripts were sequenced. Assay used: immunoSEQ multiplex PCR; TCRdb lists only in-frame clones, some missing. The profile shows 310,000 or so clones, about 11% of them singletons. Sequenced: naive CD4+ T cells from blood. These receptors originate from a woman between 25 and 40 years old in good health.

In nucleotides, the CDR3 is TGTGCCAGCAGTTACGGACAGGGGGCCAACAATGAGCAGTTCTTC. Amino acids: CASSYGQGANNEQFF. The rearrangement links TRBV6-5 to TRBJ2-1; TRBD1 agrees at 11 bases. CDR1 MNHEY and CDR2 SVGAGI come from the germline V gene. V shed 2 bases, J shed 5 bases, and the junction held 2 bases outside the gene matches. The CDR3 runs to 15 residues.

There are a few counts of this clone. This chain connects TRBV28 to TRBJ2-1; 9 bases agree with TRBD2. The CDR3 is 17 residues long. Trimming removed 5 bases from V and 8 bases from J; junction bases left unmatched: 16. CDR1 MDHEN and CDR2 SYDVKM come from the germline V gene. The CDR3 spells CASSHGTSPYNADEQFF. CDR3 DNA: TGTGCCAGCAGTCACGGGACTAGCCCGTACAACGCCGATGAGCAGTTCTTC.